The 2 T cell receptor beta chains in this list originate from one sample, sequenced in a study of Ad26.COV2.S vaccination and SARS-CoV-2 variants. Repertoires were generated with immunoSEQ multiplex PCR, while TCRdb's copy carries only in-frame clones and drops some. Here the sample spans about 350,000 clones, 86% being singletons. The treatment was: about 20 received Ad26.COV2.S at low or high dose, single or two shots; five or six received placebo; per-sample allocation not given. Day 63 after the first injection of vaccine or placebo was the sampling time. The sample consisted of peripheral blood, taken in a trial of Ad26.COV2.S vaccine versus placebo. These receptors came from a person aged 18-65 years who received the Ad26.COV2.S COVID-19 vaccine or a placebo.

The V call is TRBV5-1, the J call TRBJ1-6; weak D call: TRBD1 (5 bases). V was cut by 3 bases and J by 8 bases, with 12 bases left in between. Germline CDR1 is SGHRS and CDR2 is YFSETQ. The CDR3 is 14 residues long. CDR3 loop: CASSSETAYSPLHF. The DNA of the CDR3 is TGCGCCAGCAGCTCCGAGACAGCCTATTCACCCCTCCACTTT. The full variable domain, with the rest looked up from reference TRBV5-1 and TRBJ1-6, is KAGVTQTPRYLIKTRGQQVTLSCSPISGHRSVSWYQQTPGQGLQFLFEYFSETQRNKGNFPGRFSGRQFSNSRSEMNVSTLELGDSALYLCASSSETAYSPLHFGNGTRLTVT.

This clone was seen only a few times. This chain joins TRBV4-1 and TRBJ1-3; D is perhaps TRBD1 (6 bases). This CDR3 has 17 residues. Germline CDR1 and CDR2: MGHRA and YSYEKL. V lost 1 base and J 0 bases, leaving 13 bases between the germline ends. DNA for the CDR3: TGCGCCAGCAGCCAAGGGACAGTCCCTTACTCTGGAAACACCATATATTTT. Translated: CASSQGTVPYSGNTIYF.